This T cell receptor (beta chain) stems from a study of spatial heterogeneity in lung cancer (dated by TCRdb to about 2019). Turning to the overall study: More beta-chain than alpha-chain transcripts were consistently detected, likely reflecting higher beta-chain transcript abundance. In the raw uncorrected reads, each unique combination of TCR and UMI appeared more than ten times on average. In non-small cell lung cancer, the study made a quantitative comparison of TCR alpha and beta repertoires among multiple tumor regions, matched nontumor lung and blood. Nonsynonymous mutation counts, determined by whole-exome sequencing of tumor tissue, were related to TCR repertoire features. At surgery, both alpha and beta chains were TCR-sequenced in more than 200 tumor regions, about 64 matched nontumor lung samples and a few dozen PBMC samples. Beyond this particular receptor, the publication reports: Ubiquitous expanded tumor TCRs were found in blood more often at tumor resection than at routine follow-up. Confirming at a functional level the hypothesis that regional TCRs recognize regional mutations was considered to require additional single-cell paired TCR alpha and beta sequencing.

Trimming leaves V shorter by 3 bases and J shorter by 9 bases, with the junction holding 9 bases beyond the gene matches. The CDR3 has 14 amino acids, counting the end cysteine and phenylalanine. Left in the record is the CDR3 DNA by itself, 42 bases read in frame from the first base. From a lookup of the germline V gene, CDR1 and CDR2 are MGHDK and SYGVNS. The library came from 5' RACE. Sequencing took place on a NextSeq 500. In the TCR library protocol, a unique molecular identifier was attached to each TCR cDNA molecule so that PCR and sequencing errors could be corrected. The authors' analysis ran thus. TCR identification, UMI-based error correction and CDR3 extraction were all carried out with Decombinator tools. TCRs above a frequency of 2 per 1,000, corresponding to the top 1% of the tumor frequency distribution, were defined as expanded. Rényi diversity was computed with the R vegan package after subsampling each repertoire 100 times to 5,000 TCRs. CDR3 similarity networks were built from amino acid triplet string-kernel similarity, with CDR3s being connected when pairwise similarity was above 0.82. TCRdb reprocessed the public reads (quality trimming at Q25 with fastp, clone calling with MiXCR) and kept in-frame beta chains. Each entry is one CDR3 protein sequence, shown with its most common DNA and genes. TCRdb, not the original authors, processed these V and J calls. For this sample the table gives over 50,000 distinct CDR3 sequences, of which about 8% were detected only once. The leading ten clones occupy approximately 15% of the sample.

This clonotype was seen many times. There is no known antigen for this receptor. No base quality values were provided; no much bigger clone lies one nucleotide off. The time point label for this specimen denotes: sample taken at primary tumor resection. Whole RNA extracted from tumor and nontumor lung tissue, or from cryopreserved PBMC samples, was used for TCR sequencing without cell sorting. The donors were around 69 patients from the lung TRACERx cohort who had early-stage, untreated non-small cell lung cancer. Only patients for whom sufficient RNA was available from at least two tumor regions were selected for TCR sequencing.

Source: PBMCs, taken at surgery. The TCR was taken from a female donor with early-stage non-small cell lung cancer. Rearrangement joined TRBV25-1 to TRBJ2-7, with 9 middle bases fitting TRBD1. The sequence in DNA is TGTGCCAGCAGTGACCCGACAGGGGGGTTCGGGCAGTACTTC. It codes for CASSDPTGGFGQYF.